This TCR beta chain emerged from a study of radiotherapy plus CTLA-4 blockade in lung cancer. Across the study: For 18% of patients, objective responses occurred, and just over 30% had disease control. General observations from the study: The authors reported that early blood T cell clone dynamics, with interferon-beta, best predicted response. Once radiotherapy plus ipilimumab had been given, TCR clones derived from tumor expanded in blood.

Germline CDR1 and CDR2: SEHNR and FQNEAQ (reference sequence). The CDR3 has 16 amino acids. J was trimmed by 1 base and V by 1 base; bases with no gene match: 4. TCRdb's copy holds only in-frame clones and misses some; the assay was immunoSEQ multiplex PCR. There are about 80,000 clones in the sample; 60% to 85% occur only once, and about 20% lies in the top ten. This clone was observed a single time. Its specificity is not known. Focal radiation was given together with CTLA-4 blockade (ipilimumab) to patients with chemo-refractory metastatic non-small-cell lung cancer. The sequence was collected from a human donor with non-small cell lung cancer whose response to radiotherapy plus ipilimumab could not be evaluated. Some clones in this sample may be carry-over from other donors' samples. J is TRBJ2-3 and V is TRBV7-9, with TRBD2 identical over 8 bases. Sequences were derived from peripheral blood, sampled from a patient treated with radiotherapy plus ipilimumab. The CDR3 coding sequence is TGTGCCAGCAGCTTAGGCGGGGGGAGTCGCACAGATACGCAGTATTTT. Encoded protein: CASSLGGGSRTDTQYF.